These 4 T cell receptor beta chains originate from one sample sequenced in a study of shared clonotypes between healthy human individuals (dated by TCRdb to 2020 to 2021). CD8 naive samples consisted of CD45RO-negative cells that were positively selected for CCR7, yielding a CD45RA+CCR7+ population without TemRA cells. The library relied on the immunoSEQ multiplex PCR assay. In its TCRdb copy, this immuneACCESS table keeps in-frame sequences only and misses some clones. Where compared with another copy, unresolved V genes explain less than half of these, and the others have no known cause. This sample lists 760,000 or so clones; approximately 96% were detected once. About 0.21% of the sample rests with the top ten. Sequenced sample: naive CD8+ T cells sorted from blood. Explained via the paper, the cell subset or site label denotes: CD45RA+CCR7+. These receptors were collected from a man aged 25-45 years in good health.

To note about this clone: This specimen includes other DNA sequences encoding the same CDR3. The chain carries TRBV27 and TRBJ2-1; TRBD1 matches at 9 bases. The CDR3 loop spans 14 amino acids. The germline V gene encodes CDR1 MNHEY and CDR2 SMNVEV (reference sequence). The trim removed 5 bases at V and 4 bases at J, leaving 3 bases unmatched. In DNA form, the CDR3 reads TGTGCCAGCAGTCCCGGGACAGGGTACAATGAGCAGTTCTTC. Its translation: CASSPGTGYNEQFF.

This rearrangement joins TRBV7-9 to TRBJ2-3; possibly TRBD1 for D (6 bases). Germline loops: CDR1 SEHNR, CDR2 FQNEAQ (reference sequence). This CDR3 is built from 13 residues. V lost 5 bases and J 6 bases, leaving 12 bases between the germline ends. The CDR3 bases are TGTGCCAGCAGCATGGTTGACAGGGATACGCAGTATTTT. This gives the protein CASSMVDRDTQYF.

V gene TRBV11-3 combines with J gene TRBJ2-2, with a tentative D call TRBD1 (6 bases). The CDR3 covers 14 residues. Trimming removed 3 bases at V and 1 base at J, with 6 bases between. Germline CDR1 and CDR2: SGHNT and YENEEA. CDR3 in DNA: TGTGCCAGCAGCTTGACAGGGAACACCGGGGAGCTGTTTTTT. Protein product: CASSLTGNTGELFF.

The chain uses TRBV21-1 and TRBJ2-3; the DNA was not used to check the table's D call, TRBD2. TRBV21-1 is flagged as a pseudogene. The CDR3 runs to 16 residues. As DNA, the CDR3 is TGTGCCAGCGGTTGGGAGGTAGGCACCCGAGGGGATACGCAGTATTTT. Protein: CASGWEVGTRGDTQYF.